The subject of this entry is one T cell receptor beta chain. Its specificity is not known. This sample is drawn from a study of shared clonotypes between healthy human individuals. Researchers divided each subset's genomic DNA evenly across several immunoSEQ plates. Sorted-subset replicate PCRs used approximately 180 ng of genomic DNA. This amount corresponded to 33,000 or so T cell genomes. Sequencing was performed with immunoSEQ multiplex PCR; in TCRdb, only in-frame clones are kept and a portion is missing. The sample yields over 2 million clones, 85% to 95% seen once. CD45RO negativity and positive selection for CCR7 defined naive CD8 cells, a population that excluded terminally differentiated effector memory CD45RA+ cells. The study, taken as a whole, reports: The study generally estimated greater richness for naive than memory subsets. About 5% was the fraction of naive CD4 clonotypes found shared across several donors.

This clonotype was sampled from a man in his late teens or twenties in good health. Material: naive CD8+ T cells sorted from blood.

CDR3 region: CASSILQREGLYSTDTQYF. The CDR3 coding sequence is TGTGCCAGCAGTATATTACAGCGGGAGGGCCTATATAGCACAGATACGCAGTATTTT. The chain combines TRBV7-9 with TRBJ2-3, with TRBD2 matching over 10 bases. V lost 6 bases to trimming and J lost 0 bases; unmatched junction nucleotides: 15. CDR1 and CDR2 (germline): SEHNR, FQNEAQ (reference sequence). This CDR3 spans 19 amino acids.